This TCR beta chain stems from a study of T cells in Graves' hyperthyroidism and ophthalmopathy. Study details: Peripheral blood sampling occurred at initial diagnosis, before any treatment.

This clonotype was recorded at least ten times. The antigen remains undetermined. Amplified regions were TCR beta CDR3 sequences from RNA transcripts. The HTBI primer set was used in a first-round RT-PCR of the TCR CDR3. TCRdb called the multiplex PCR reads again in MiXCR, with one record for every CDR3 protein. The sample lists roughly 510,000 distinct CDR3 sequences, about 20% seen once, with roughly 29% in the top ten. Study findings and constraints: Among thyroid clonotypes expanded above 0.001, most also appeared in blood.

Trimming shortened V by 4 bases and J by 3 bases, and 7 bases separated the two germline ends. There are 12 residues in the CDR3. Investigators excluded patients with uncontrolled infection, other autoimmune disease, pregnancy or lactation. PBMCs were derived from more than 8 ml fresh peripheral blood. The sequenced material came from blood. This chain joins TRBV12-3 or TRBV12-4 and TRBJ2-7; D perhaps matches TRBD1 (5 bases). The TCR comes from a young man with Graves' hyperthyroidism. CDR3 loop: CASSWTIYEQYF. For the CDR3, the DNA is TGTGCCAGCAGTTGGACAATCTACGAGCAGTACTTC.